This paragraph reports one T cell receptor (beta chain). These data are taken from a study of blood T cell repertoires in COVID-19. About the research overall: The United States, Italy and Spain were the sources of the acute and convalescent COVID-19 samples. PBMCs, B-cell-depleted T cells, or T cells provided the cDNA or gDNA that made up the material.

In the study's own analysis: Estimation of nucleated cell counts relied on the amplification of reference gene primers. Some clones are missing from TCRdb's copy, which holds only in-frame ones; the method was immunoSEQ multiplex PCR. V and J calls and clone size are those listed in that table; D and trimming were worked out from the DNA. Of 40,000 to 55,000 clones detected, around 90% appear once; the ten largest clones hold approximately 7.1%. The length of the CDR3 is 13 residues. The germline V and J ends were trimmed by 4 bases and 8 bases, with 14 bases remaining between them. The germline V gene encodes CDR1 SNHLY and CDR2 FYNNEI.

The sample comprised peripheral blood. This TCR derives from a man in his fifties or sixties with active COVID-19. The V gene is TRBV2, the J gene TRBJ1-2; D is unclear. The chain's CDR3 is CASSVLGGYGYTF. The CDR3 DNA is TGTGCCAGCAGTGTCCTGGGCGGGTACGGCTACACCTTC. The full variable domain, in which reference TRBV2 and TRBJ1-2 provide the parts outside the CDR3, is EPEVTQTPSHQVTQMGQEVILRCVPISNHLYFYWYRQILGQKVEFLVSFYNNEISEKSEIFDDQFSVERPDGSNFTLKIRSTKLEDSAMYFCASSVLGGYGYTFGSGTRLTVV.